The 27 T cell receptor beta chains below all came from one sample that was sequenced in a study of blood T cells in healthy people across ages. For the second PCR, which ran for 7 to 11 cycles, a sample-barcoded 5' primer and a J-beta primer mix were used. Each CDR3 protein gets one entry after TCRdb re-called the 5' RACE reads with MiXCR. The data hold approximately 810,000 distinct CDR3 sequences, with 29% observed a single time. The sequenced material came from blood. These receptor sequences come from a woman older than 75 in good health.

V and J are TRBV7-9 and TRBJ2-7; possible D gene TRBD1, 6 bases. V lost 5 bases, J lost 5 bases, and 16 bases lay in between. The CDR3 totals 14 residues. The germline V gene has CDR1 SEHNR and CDR2 FQNEAQ (reference sequence). The CDR3 DNA sequence: TGTGCCAGCAGCGCCGGACAGACTGGCAACGAGCAGTACTTC. Its protein is CASSAGQTGNEQYF.

This clonotype was counted a few times. The chain couples TRBV25-1 to TRBJ1-1, with D uncertain. The V gene's germline CDR1 is MGHDK and CDR2 SYGVNS. The CDR3 runs to 12 residues. Trimming removed 2 bases at V and 6 bases at J, with 7 bases between. As DNA, the CDR3 is TGTGCCAGCAGTGAAGCGAGGTCTGAAGCTTTCTTT. As protein: CASSEARSEAFF.

As regards this clonotype: The junction departs from the called germline gene at one end, perhaps through a read error. The CDR3 reads CASSSRGAGYNEQVF. In DNA form, the CDR3 reads TGTGCCAGCAGCTCCCGGGGAGCTGGCTACAATGAGCAGGTCTTC. This chain uses TRBV7-9 with TRBJ2-1; D may be TRBD2 (5 bases). Germline CDR1 is SEHNR and CDR2 is FQNEAQ (reference sequence). The CDR3 totals 15 residues.

This clonotype has just a few counts. V and J are TRBV30 and TRBJ2-7; D unresolved. V was cut by 2 bases and J by 7 bases, with 18 bases left in between. Germline assignment: CDR1 GTSNPN and CDR2 SVGIG (reference sequence). The CDR3 spans 14 residues. As DNA, the CDR3 is TGTGCCTGGAGTCGGAAGCAGCTTACTCGGGAGCAGTACGTC. Protein: CAWSRKQLTREQYV.

This clonotype was recorded at least ten times. The chain uses TRBV4-3 and TRBJ2-7; D remains unclear. The CDR3 runs to 14 residues. Germline CDR1 reads LGHNA; CDR2 reads YSLEER. Trimming cost V 2 bases and J 2 bases, with 10 bases left between them. The DNA of the CDR3 is TGCGCCAGCAGCCAAATTGGGTATCCCTACGAGCAGTACTTC. It codes for CASSQIGYPYEQYF.

This clonotype was detected once. The chain uses TRBV5-6 and TRBJ1-2; D is undetermined. The CDR3 contains 14 residues. The V gene's germline CDR1 is SGHDT and CDR2 YYEEEE. Trimming cost V 1 base and J 6 bases, with 13 bases left between them. The CDR3 is CASSLMSGDDGYTF. CDR3 DNA: TGTGCCAGCAGCTTGATGTCTGGTGACGATGGCTACACCTTC.

This clonotype was detected many times. This chain uses TRBV7-9 with TRBJ2-3; 8 bases map to TRBD1. The length of the CDR3 is 16 residues. The J segment lost 1 base and the V segment lost 5 bases, leaving 8 bases of the junction unmatched. Germline-derived CDR1 and CDR2 are SEHNR and FQNEAQ (reference sequence). CDR3 residues: CASSAGQGIGTDTQYF. The CDR3 nucleotides read TGTGCCAGCAGCGCCGGACAGGGTATCGGCACAGATACGCAGTATTTT.

This clonotype was recorded only once. CDR3 amino acids: CASSSPEGFYEQYF. CDR3 coding DNA: TGTGCCAGCAGCTCGCCAGAGGGGTTCTACGAGCAGTACTTC. The V gene is TRBV7-9, the J gene TRBJ2-4, with D perhaps being TRBD1 or TRBD2 (5 bases each). The J call is in doubt because the DNA end fits TRBJ2-7 better. There are 14 residues in the CDR3. CDR1 is SEHNR and CDR2 is FQNEAQ in the germline V gene (reference sequence).

This clonotype was observed many times. The chain is built from TRBV15 and TRBJ2-5; no clear D gene. The germline V gene encodes CDR1 LNHNV and CDR2 YYDKDF (reference sequence). This CDR3 region has 15 residues. The V end lost 1 base, the J end lost 3 bases, and 12 bases lay between the germline ends. The CDR3 protein is CATSRGPGSEETQYF. The CDR3 nucleotides are TGTGCCACCAGCAGAGGCCCCGGGTCAGAAGAGACCCAGTACTTC.

J is TRBJ2-2 and V is TRBV6-6, with TRBD2 matching over 8 bases. V trimming: 2 bases; J trimming: 7 bases; junction bases outside the gene matches: 12. This CDR3 is built from 17 residues. Germline V gives CDR1 MNHNY, CDR2 SVGAGI (reference sequence). CDR3 nucleotide sequence: TGTGCCAGCAGTTACGGACTACCGGGGGGGTTAAGCGGGGAGCTGTTTTTT. Encoded protein: CASSYGLPGGLSGELFF.

The gene calls are TRBV5-1 and TRBJ1-2; TRBD1 might be the D (5 bases). The CDR3 length is 13 residues. Germline V CDR1 and CDR2: SGHRS, YFSETQ. Between the trimmed V and J ends, which lost 0 bases and 10 bases, there was a span of 13 bases. In nucleotides, the CDR3 is TGCGCCAGCAGCTTGGGCGACAGCTTGGACTACACCTTC. Encoded protein: CASSLGDSLDYTF.

The count of this clonotype is one. CDR3 nucleotide sequence: TGTGCCAGCAGCTTAGACCCGGGACTAGCGGTCTCATGGTATTTT. Translation gives CASSLDPGLAVSWYF. This rearrangement joins TRBV7-9 to TRBJ2-3; 11 bases agree with TRBD2. V was clipped by 1 base and J by 14 bases; unmatched bases: 11. The CDR3 runs to 15 residues. Germline loops: CDR1 SEHNR, CDR2 FQNEAQ (reference sequence). The full variable domain, in which reference TRBV7-9 and TRBJ2-3 provide the parts outside the CDR3, is DTGVSQNPRHKITKRGQNVTFRCDPISEHNRLYWYRQTLGQGPEFLTYFQNEAQLEKSRLLSDRFSAERPKGSFSTLEIQRTEQGDSAMYLCASSLDPGLAVSWYFGPGTRLTVL.

This clonotype has at least ten counts. V gene TRBV27 combines with J gene TRBJ2-1, with TRBD2 identical over 8 bases. The ends lost 2 bases at V and 5 bases at J; junction bases unmatched: 8. The CDR3 is 16 residues long. CDR1 is MNHEY, CDR2 SMNVEV, per germline (reference sequence). CDR3 DNA sequence: TGTGCCAGCAGTTTAGCCCTTAGCGGGGCAGACAATGAGCAGTTCTTC. Encoded protein: CASSLALSGADNEQFF.

This clonotype was observed many times. The V gene is TRBV20-1, the J gene TRBJ2-6, with D hard to call. From germline, CDR1 is DFQATT and CDR2 SNEGSKA (reference sequence). V was clipped by 5 bases and J by 0 bases, with 23 bases between them. The CDR3 loop spans 19 amino acids. In nucleotides, the CDR3 is TGCAGTGCTCGTAAGGGTCATAACGGAAGAGGCTCTGGGGCCAACGTCCTGACTTTC. Its translation is CSARKGHNGRGSGANVLTF.

The chain uses TRBV20-1 and TRBJ1-4; tentatively, D is TRBD1 (5 bases). This CDR3 has 14 residues. Trimming took 4 bases from V and 5 from J, leaving 14 bases between them. Per the germline V gene, CDR1 is DFQATT and CDR2 is SNEGSKA (reference sequence). CDR3 in DNA: TGCAGTGCTACGAAAGCCGGGGCAAATGAAAAACTGTTTTTT. This sequence encodes CSATKAGANEKLFF.

Comment on this clonotype: A much larger clone lies one base from this, so it may be a read error. The chain links TRBV20-1 to TRBJ2-3; tentative D call: TRBD2 (5 bases). Trimming cost V 5 bases and J 4 bases, with 16 bases left between them. CDR1 is DFQATT, CDR2 SNEGSKA, per germline (reference sequence). The CDR3 runs to 14 residues. The DNA for the CDR3 is TGCAGTGCTTCCCCGGAGGACCGCGCAGATACGCAGTATTTT. Translating gives CSASPEDRADTQYF.

The chain has TRBV27 and TRBJ2-3; 8 bases align to TRBD2. CDR1 and CDR2 (germline): MNHEY, SMNVEV (reference sequence). The CDR3 sequence is 15 residues long. Trimming removed 10 bases from V and 2 bases from J; junction bases left unmatched: 11. This CDR3 reads CAIASGTRDTDTQYF. In nucleotides, the CDR3 is TGTGCCATCGCTTCCGGGACTAGGGACACAGATACGCAGTATTTT.

The V and J genes are TRBV20-1 and TRBJ2-3, with a possible D match to TRBD2 (6 bases). The CDR3 has 17 residues. CDR1 is DFQATT and CDR2 is SNEGSKA in the germline V gene (reference sequence). Trimming removed 0 bases from V and 0 bases from J, with 16 bases in between. In nucleotides, the CDR3 is TGCAGTGCTAGAGATCCCACTGGCGGGACTAGCACAGATACGCAGTATTTT. Translating it yields CSARDPTGGTSTDTQYF.

This clonotype has ten or more counts. The chain has TRBV3-1 and TRBJ1-2; 8 bases are shared with TRBD1. Unmatched junction bases numbered 11, after V lost 3 bases and J lost 5 bases. Per germline, CDR1 LGHDT and CDR2 YNNKEL (reference sequence). The CDR3 covers 16 residues. CDR3 residues: CASSHGGQGMGYGYTF. The CDR3 bases are TGTGCCAGCAGCCACGGAGGACAGGGAATGGGATATGGCTACACCTTC.

This chain joins TRBV12-3 or TRBV12-4 and TRBJ2-4; D not resolved. The CDR3 contains 13 residues. The ends were cut back, 2 bases at V and 8 bases at J, with 10 bases in the middle. The CDR3 region is CASSLRSVDIQYF. The DNA for the CDR3 is TGTGCCAGCAGTTTAAGGAGTGTGGACATTCAGTACTTC.

This clonotype was observed at least ten times. The V gene is TRBV25-1, the J gene TRBJ2-5; 7 nucleotides line up with TRBD2. Looked up from germline, CDR1 is MGHDK and CDR2 is SYGVNS. The CDR3 is made up of 15 amino acids. Losses at the gene ends were 5 bases for V and 0 bases for J; bases not matched to a gene: 6. CDR3 sequence reads: CASSLGRGYQETQYF. As DNA, the CDR3 is TGTGCCAGCAGTTTAGGGCGGGGGTACCAAGAGACCCAGTACTTC.

The V gene is TRBV7-2, the J gene TRBJ1-1, with a possible D match to TRBD1 (5 bases). Trimming removed 5 bases from V and 5 bases from J, with 18 bases in between. The CDR3 extends over 15 amino acids. In germline, CDR1 is SGHTA, CDR2 FQGNSA. The CDR3 region has the DNA TGTGCCAGCAGCCCCAGCGGTCGGGGGGGGACTGAAGCTTTCTTT. Its protein is CASSPSGRGGTEAFF. The full variable domain, in which reference TRBV7-2 and TRBJ1-1 provide the parts outside the CDR3, is GAGVSQSPSNKVTEKGKDVELRCDPISGHTALYWYRQSLGQGLEFLIYFQGNSAPDKSGLPSDRFSAERTGGSVSTLTIQRTQQEDSAVYLCASSPSGRGGTEAFFGQGTRLTVV.

This clonotype was seen at least ten times. The chain joins TRBV20-1 to TRBJ2-5, with TRBD1 matching 9 bases. This CDR3 spans 15 amino acids. Trimming at V came to 3 bases and at J to 10 bases, leaving 15 bases not matched to a gene. Germline CDR1 and CDR2: DFQATT and SNEGSKA (reference sequence). CDR3 region: CSARVTGGGTPLQYF. In nucleotides, the CDR3 is TGCAGTGCTAGGGTTACAGGGGGCGGAACCCCCCTCCAGTACTTC.

In regard to this clonotype: One end of the junction varies from germline; a read error may be responsible. This chain links TRBV12-3 or TRBV12-4 with TRBJ2-3, with D possibly TRBD2 on 5 matching bases. This CDR3 has 14 amino acids. The CDR3 here is CASSDGELTDTRYF. CDR3 DNA: TGTGCCAGCAGTGACGGGGAGCTCACAGATACGCGGTATTTT.

This clonotype showed up just a few times. The chain's CDR3 is CASSVGDPRRYGYTF. CDR3 sequence (DNA): TGTGCCAGCAGCGTAGGGGACCCACGGCGTTATGGCTACACCTTC. This chain connects TRBV25-1 to TRBJ1-2; TRBD1 might be the D (5 bases). This CDR3 comprises 15 residues. Trimming shortened V by 6 bases and J by 5 bases, and 19 bases separated the two germline ends. CDR1 MGHDK and CDR2 SYGVNS come from the germline V gene.

This clonotype was recorded many times. V and J are TRBV7-2 and TRBJ2-6, with 7 bases identical to TRBD2. The J segment lost 0 bases and the V segment lost 2 bases, leaving 4 bases of the junction unmatched. Germline loops: CDR1 SGHTA, CDR2 FQGNSA. CDR3 length: 17 residues. The DNA for the CDR3 is TGTGCCAGCAGCTTAACTAGCGCCAGCTCTGGGGCCAACGTCCTGACTTTC. As protein: CASSLTSASSGANVLTF.

This rearrangement joins TRBV12-3 or TRBV12-4 to TRBJ2-5, with D possibly being TRBD1 (6 bases). Trimming removed 2 bases at V and 4 bases at J, with 14 bases between. This CDR3 has 15 amino acids. CDR3 in amino acids: CASSLRQGRAETQYF. The CDR3 bases are TGTGCCAGCAGTTTACGGCAGGGGAGAGCAGAGACCCAGTACTTC.